The 2 T cell receptor beta chains given below trace back to one sample, sequenced in a study of molecular identifiers for immune sequencing clone quantification. TCRdb recomputed calls from the PCR reads with MiXCR, one row per CDR3 protein. The repertoire holds about half a million distinct CDR3 sequences, with around 23% as singletons. Specimen: naive CD8+ T cells from blood, with Jurkat cell RNA spiked in. The sample's subset: FACS-sorted CD8+CD4-CCR7+CD45RA+ naive T cells. The receptors shown here come from a human donor in good health. Some libraries in this study had Jurkat cell RNA spiked in.

About this clonotype: The junction departs from the called germline gene at one end, perhaps through a read error. The V and J genes are TRBV11-2 and TRBJ1-2; the D is unclear. Germline-derived CDR1 and CDR2 are SGHAT and FQNNGV. The CDR3 has 11 residues. This CDR3 reads CASSSVYGHTF. The CDR3 DNA reads as TGTGCCAGCAGCTCAGTATATGGCCACACCTTC.

Comment on this clonotype: A read error is possible here, since a much larger clone lies one base away. It is likely a read error, because the conserved phenylalanine at the end of the CDR3 is missing. The rearrangement uses TRBV7-9 and TRBJ1-5; no firm D call. Germline V gene data show CDR1 as SEHNR and CDR2 as FQNEAQ (reference sequence). The CDR3 runs to 15 residues. V lost 0 bases and J 1 base, leaving 7 bases between the germline ends. CDR3 coding DNA: TGTGCCAGCAGCTTAGCGGATCAAAGCAATCAGCCCCAGCATTCT. Protein product: CASSLADQSNQPQHS.